The 13 T cell receptor beta chains below all came from one sample that was sequenced in a study of regulatory T cells in long-lasting Graves disease. Combining iRepertoire HTBI primers with Arm-PCR of CDR3 regions, the authors built TCR beta libraries. TCRdb re-analysed the multiplex PCR reads in MiXCR, keeping a single row per CDR3 protein. Among roughly 430,000 distinct CDR3 sequences listed, approximately 16% were seen once. Stated time point: newly diagnosed GD, antithyroid drugs for less than 3 months. The TCR library was prepared using RNA isolated from PBMCs. In addition, the sample was reused for a study of T cells in Graves' hyperthyroidism and ophthalmopathy.

Sequencing used peripheral blood mononuclear cells (PBMCs), obtained at new diagnosis, from a patient treated with antithyroid drugs. These receptors were obtained from a woman in her 30s with Graves disease.

Comment on this clonotype: This may stem from a read error, because a much larger clone lies one nucleotide away. This chain joins TRBV27 and TRBJ2-7; D is perhaps TRBD2 (5 bases). CDR3 length equals 15 residues. The V gene's germline CDR1 is MNHEY and CDR2 SMNVEV (reference sequence). The V end lost 6 bases, the J end lost 7 bases, and 22 bases lay between the germline ends. Here the CDR3 reads CASRPDLSFYNEQYF. In DNA, the CDR3 is TGTGCCAGCAGACCGGACTTGTCTTTTTATAATGAGCAGTACTTC.

This clonotype was counted at least ten times. This rearrangement joins TRBV29-1 to TRBJ1-1, with no clear D. Germline V gene data show CDR1 as SQVTM and CDR2 as ANQGSEA. Between the trimmed V and J ends, which lost 1 base and 1 base, there was a span of 7 bases. The CDR3 covers 13 residues. The CDR3 DNA sequence: TGCAGCGTTGAAGTACCTCCGAACACTGAAGCTTTCTTT. Amino acids: CSVEVPPNTEAFF.

The genes are TRBV6-1 and TRBJ1-6, with D uncertain. The germline V and J ends were trimmed by 6 bases and 6 bases, with 6 bases remaining between them. Germline CDR1 and CDR2: MNHNS and SASEGT. The CDR3 consists of 12 residues. In nucleotides, the CDR3 is TGTGCCAGCAGGCTACTTAATTCACCCCTCCACTTT. The encoded protein is CASRLLNSPLHF.

This clonotype appeared a few times. The chain combines TRBV5-1 with TRBJ2-5; 10 bases line up with TRBD1. This CDR3 contains 15 residues. V shed 7 bases and J 1 base; nucleotides not matched to a gene: 7. Germline loops: CDR1 SGHRS, CDR2 YFSETQ. CDR3 loop: CASCRDRGSQETQYF. The DNA of the CDR3 is TGCGCCAGCTGTAGGGACAGGGGTTCCCAAGAGACCCAGTACTTC.

This rearrangement joins TRBV4-2 to TRBJ1-5; 7 nucleotides line up with TRBD1. Trimming took 1 base from V and 9 from J; bases not matched to a gene: 9. The CDR3 consists of 15 residues. Germline-derived CDR1 and CDR2 are LGHNA and YNFKEQ. CDR3 in amino acids: CASSQVAGGVAPQHF. The CDR3 nucleotides are TGTGCCAGCAGCCAAGTTGCAGGGGGTGTTGCGCCCCAGCATTTT.

There are a few counts of this clonotype. The chain has TRBV6-1 and TRBJ2-1; 8 bases map to TRBD2. CDR1 and CDR2 (germline): MNHNS, SASEGT. Losses at the gene ends were 10 bases for V and 7 bases for J; bases not matched to a gene: 15. The CDR3 loop spans 15 amino acids. The CDR3 DNA reads as TGTGCCACCACTCAGCGGGAGCTAGGCCTGAATGAGCAGTTCTTC. It translates to CATTQRELGLNEQFF.

This clonotype was seen ten or more times. The chain uses TRBV28 and TRBJ2-2, with D tentatively TRBD1 (6 bases). The CDR3 runs 15 residues. Germline V CDR1 and CDR2: MDHEN, SYDVKM. V lost 3 bases and J lost 10, with 18 bases in between. CDR3 residues: CASSFTGTRILELFF. The CDR3 nucleotides read TGTGCCAGCAGTTTCACAGGGACGCGGATTCTGGAGCTGTTTTTT.

The chain uses TRBV6-5 and TRBJ2-5; 7 bases match TRBD2. Per the germline V gene, CDR1 is MNHEY and CDR2 is SVGAGI. This CDR3 region has 16 residues. Germline trimming cut 2 bases from V and 4 bases from J; bases unmatched to any gene: 10. The CDR3 protein is CASSYDGTMGPETQYF. CDR3 nucleotides: TGTGCCAGCAGTTACGACGGGACTATGGGCCCAGAGACCCAGTACTTC.

This clonotype occurred many times. V gene TRBV27 combines with J gene TRBJ1-5; D is perhaps TRBD1 (6 bases). The CDR3 loop spans 17 amino acids. V was pared by 6 bases and J by 1 base, with 19 bases between. Germline CDR1 and CDR2: MNHEY and SMNVEV (reference sequence). The CDR3 DNA sequence: TGTGCCAGCAGCCGCATCGGGGGCCTGGGGAGCAATCAGCCCCAGCATTTT. It yields the protein CASSRIGGLGSNQPQHF.

The chain joins TRBV7-2 to TRBJ1-5, with 8 bases that match TRBD1. The J segment lost 2 bases and the V segment lost 2 bases, leaving 5 bases of the junction unmatched. The V gene's germline CDR1 is SGHTA and CDR2 FQGNSA. The CDR3 totals 16 residues. The chain's CDR3 is CASSLTGTGGNQPQHF. DNA of the CDR3: TGTGCCAGCAGCTTAACCGGGACAGGTGGCAATCAGCCCCAGCATTTT. The complete variable domain, with remaining parts taken from reference TRBV7-2 and TRBJ1-5, reads GAGVSQSPSNKVTEKGKDVELRCDPISGHTALYWYRQSLGQGLEFLIYFQGNSAPDKSGLPSDRFSAERTGGSVSTLTIQRTQQEDSAVYLCASSLTGTGGNQPQHFGDGTRLSIL.

This clonotype was recorded many times. The chain has TRBV2 and TRBJ2-3, with D perhaps matching TRBD1 or TRBD2 (6 bases each). CDR1 is SNHLY, CDR2 FYNNEI, per germline. The CDR3 totals 13 residues. V dropped 6 bases and J dropped 5 bases, with 12 bases sitting between them. This CDR3 is CASRKEGGDTQYF. The CDR3 DNA follows: TGTGCCAGCAGAAAGGAGGGGGGAGATACGCAGTATTTT.

This clonotype was counted at least ten times. V and J are TRBV28 and TRBJ2-5; 7 bases match TRBD1. The germline V gene has CDR1 MDHEN and CDR2 SYDVKM. The CDR3 extends over 16 amino acids. V shed 3 bases and J 1 base; nucleotides not matched to a gene: 8. In DNA, the CDR3 is TGTGCCAGCAGTTTTGGAGGCAGGGGGTTCCAAGAGACCCAGTACTTC. This codes for CASSFGGRGFQETQYF. The variable domain in full, completed from reference TRBV28 and TRBJ2-5, reads DVKVTQSSRYLVKRTGEKVFLECVQDMDHENMFWYRQDPGLGLRLIYFSYDVKMKEKGDIPEGYSVSREKKERFSLILESASTNQTSMYLCASSFGGRGFQETQYFGPGTRLLVL.

The chain combines TRBV28 with TRBJ1-4; 10 bases agree with TRBD1. The V gene's germline CDR1 is MDHEN and CDR2 SYDVKM. V was clipped by 6 bases and J by 3 bases; unmatched bases: 4. The CDR3 length is 15 residues. The CDR3 DNA follows: TGTGCCAGCAGACTGACAGGGGGCGCTAATGAAAAACTGTTTTTT. Its translation: CASRLTGGANEKLFF.